This passage covers 18 T cell receptor beta chains from one sample sequenced in a study of monozygotic twins with inflammatory bowel disease. Following a re-call of the 5' RACE reads, TCRdb has one entry per CDR3 protein and lacks DNA. The sample data list approximately 400,000 distinct CDR3 sequences. Sequencing input: blood. These receptors all stem from a human donor with ulcerative colitis or Crohn's disease, or a healthy co-twin of an affected twin (not recorded which).

The chain joins TRBV7-9 to TRBJ2-7. The CDR3 spans 12 residues. Germline-derived CDR1 and CDR2 are SEHNR and FQNEAQ (reference sequence). CDR3 loop: CASSSKADEQYF.

The chain is built from TRBV7-9 and TRBJ2-1; the TCRdb call, TRBD1, lacks DNA for checking. The CDR3 is 17 residues long. CDR1 SEHNR and CDR2 FQNEAQ come from the germline V gene (reference sequence). This chain's CDR3 is CASSFWTGTGKGNEQFF.

The rearrangement links TRBV7-3 to TRBJ2-3. The germline V gene has CDR1 SGHTA and CDR2 FQGTGA. This CDR3 has 15 residues. This CDR3 is CASSLTRTDTDTQYF.

The rearrangement uses TRBV18 and TRBJ2-1; checking the TCRdb D call of TRBD1 is not possible without DNA. Per germline, CDR1 KGHSH and CDR2 LQKENI. The CDR3 has 13 residues. The CDR3 reads CASRGGMQDEQFF.

The J gene is TRBJ2-7, the V gene TRBV10-3; TCRdb's D gene call, TRBD1, goes unchecked for lack of DNA. The germline CDR1 and CDR2 sequences are ENHRY and SYGVKD. The CDR3 runs to 17 residues. The CDR3: CAISGQSRQKGNYEQYF.

The chain is built from TRBV7-3 and TRBJ2-3. Germline V gives CDR1 SGHTA, CDR2 FQGTGA. This CDR3 has 14 amino acids. The CDR3 sequence is CASSLGGITDTQYF.

This rearrangement joins TRBV12-3 or TRBV12-4 to TRBJ1-1; TCRdb indicates TRBD1, and absent DNA this call remains unverified. This CDR3 is built from 12 residues. The CDR3 sequence is CASSSRPPGAFF.

This sequence joins TRBV18 and TRBJ2-1; no DNA is available, so the TRBD2 call from TCRdb remains unchecked. Germline CDR1 reads KGHSH; CDR2 reads LQKENI. The CDR3 spans 15 residues. The CDR3 region is CASSQVAGGSYEQFF.

The chain combines TRBV20-1 with TRBJ2-3. Looked up from germline, CDR1 is DFQATT and CDR2 is SNEGSKA (reference sequence). There are 15 residues in the CDR3. CDR3 region: CSARDQAENTDTQYF.

The J gene is TRBJ2-1, the V gene TRBV7-3; TCRdb selects TRBD1, and the lack of DNA leaves this call unchecked. From germline, CDR1 is SGHTA and CDR2 FQGTGA. The CDR3 has 14 residues. CDR3 in amino acids: CASSWGTEYNEQFF.

The chain links TRBV20-1 to TRBJ2-5; the TRBD2 assignment by TCRdb is unverifiable without DNA. Germline V gives CDR1 DFQATT, CDR2 SNEGSKA (reference sequence). This CDR3 comprises 18 residues. CDR3 region: CSASPPFATSGLQETQYF.

This sequence joins TRBV30 and TRBJ2-5; the TCRdb call, TRBD1, lacks DNA for checking. The length of the CDR3 is 15 residues. The germline V gene encodes CDR1 GTSNPN and CDR2 SVGIG (reference sequence). CDR3 loop: CAWRDVGGRVETQYF.

The chain joins TRBV19 to TRBJ2-1; TCRdb designates TRBD1, a call that cannot be tested without DNA. Germline V gives CDR1 LNHDA, CDR2 SQIVND (reference sequence). The CDR3 loop spans 16 amino acids. CDR3 sequence: CASSRGAGPNNNEQFF.

The chain carries TRBV19 and TRBJ2-3; the D gene TCRdb calls, TRBD1, cannot be checked with no DNA. This CDR3 comprises 14 residues. The germline V gene encodes CDR1 LNHDA and CDR2 SQIVND (reference sequence). CDR3 residues: CASTYRVGLATQYF. Full variable domain (outside the CDR3, taken from reference TRBV19 and TRBJ2-3): DGGITQSPKYLFRKEGQNVTLSCEQNLNHDAMYWYRQDPGQGLRLIYYSQIVNDFQKGDIAEGYSVSREKKESFPLTVTSAQKNPTAFYLCASTYRVGLATQYFGPGTRLTVL.

The J gene is TRBJ2-1, the V gene TRBV27; TCRdb picks TRBD2, but there is no DNA to check that call. In germline, CDR1 is MNHEY, CDR2 SMNVEV (reference sequence). The CDR3 runs 18 residues. The CDR3 sequence is CASSSSGGPDPTYNEQFF.

The gene calls are TRBV3-1 and TRBJ2-4. Germline-derived CDR1 and CDR2 are LGHDT and YNNKEL (reference sequence). This CDR3 has 15 residues. CDR3 residues: CASSQDTRAKNIQYF.

The chain links TRBV18 to TRBJ2-3. The CDR3 runs 16 residues. Germline V gene sequence: CDR1 KGHSH, CDR2 LQKENI. CDR3 residues: CAGSPPVGTSTDTQYF.

The V gene is TRBV11-2, the J gene TRBJ2-7; TCRdb gives TRBD2 as the D gene, but with no DNA this cannot be confirmed. Germline V gene data show CDR1 as SGHAT and CDR2 as FQNNGV. This CDR3 has 16 amino acids. The CDR3 here is CASSLPSGGPGYEQYF. Looking up the rest from reference TRBV11-2 and TRBJ2-7 gives the full variable domain: EAGVAQSPRYKIIEKRQSVAFWCNPISGHATLYWYQQILGQGPKLLIQFQNNGVVDDSQLPKDRFSAERLKGVDSTLKIQPAKLEDSAVYLCASSLPSGGPGYEQYFGPGTRLTVT.